This paragraph covers one T cell receptor (beta chain) sequence. Only a few counts were recorded for this clonotype. This receptor's antigen is unknown. Base qualities are not provided; no much larger clone lies one nucleotide away. Ficoll-Paque density gradient centrifugation was used to isolate PBMCs. Ends trimmed: V by 0 bases, J by 7 bases; bases unmatched to a gene: 11. The germline V gene (reference sequence) specifies DFQATT as CDR1 and SNEGSKA as CDR2. The CDR3 has 15 amino acids, counting the end cysteine and valine. Only the CDR3 DNA is retained, 45 bases long and in frame from the first base. Sequenced using an Illumina NovaSeq 6000. Using 5'RACE with constant-segment primers, TCRalpha and TCRbeta cDNA libraries were constructed, with sample barcodes and unique molecular identifiers added in the process. RNA was extracted from every sample with Trizol reagent. Library amplification was performed in two PCR steps, and a second sample barcode and Illumina TruSeq adapters were introduced in the second step. Sequencing of the libraries was done on an Illumina NovaSeq, producing 2 x 150 bp paired-end reads. The source study handled its data this way. With migec v1.2.7, reads were demultiplexed and then collapsed into UMI-guided consensus sequences. Using mixcr v2.1.11, UMI consensuses were aligned to TRA and TRB V and J templates and then assembled into clonotypes. A clonotype was counted as expanded or contracted only when both edgeR and NoisET called the clonotype significant, with the noise models trained on biological replicates. For edgeR calls, the thresholds were a false discovery rate-adjusted p below 0.01 and a log2 fold-change of 1. As an exploratory analysis of dynamics, max-normalized trajectories of the 1000 most abundant clonotypes were examined by PCA with hierarchical clustering. Separately sequenced CD4+ and CD8+ repertoires were used to assign the CD4 or CD8 phenotype of responding clones. The raw public reads went through TCRdb reprocessing: fastp at Q25, MiXCR clone calling, in-frame beta chains kept. Rows with a matching CDR3 protein are joined into one entry that keeps the most common DNA and genes. The V and J calls and clone size come from TCRdb's table, not from the authors' own analysis. This sample comprises roughly 400,000 distinct CDR3 sequences, roughly 18% of them detected only once. The ten largest clones add up to about a fifth of the sample.

This record comes from a study of T-cell memory formation after mild COVID-19 (dated by TCRdb to the early 2020s). About the investigation overall: Most TCR sequence clusters were specific to one of the two donors. In two donors, T-cell clones that expanded and contracted after mild COVID-19 were tracked by sequencing TCRalpha and TCRbeta repertoires over time. Two young, previously healthy adult volunteers made up the cohort, one male and one female.

Here is what the overall study found, with its caveats: Only a couple of mild cases were covered by the study, and larger cohorts that include severe cases with pre-infection samples were considered necessary. Some responding clones were found in pre-infection memory, which suggests that pre-existing cross-reactive memory T cells took part in the SARS-CoV-2 response. Clones that contracted from day 15 to 85 showed balanced CD4/CD8 phenotypes, whereas a second wave of clones that expanded from day 15 to 37 leaned towards CD4+. Contracting CD4+ clones turned up mainly in the CM and EM memory subsets, whereas EMRA was where CD8+ clones were enriched. The second-wave clones that peaked on day 37 were not confirmed to be SARS-CoV-2 specific.

This TCR was recovered from a man aged 18-30 years who had mild COVID-19 (a few samples of this study predate the infection). The sample titles of this study are shuffled in the database, so cell type and time point are left out; the donor was told from shared clones. The chain is made from TRBV20-1 and TRBJ2-7; 8 central bases correspond to TRBD2. The sample consisted of PBMCs or a T cell subset sorted from them (not recorded which). The CDR3 has the sequence CSAREGAGVLREQYV. In nucleotides, the sequence is TGCAGTGCTAGAGAGGGAGCGGGGGTCCTTCGGGAGCAGTACGTC.